The 24 T cell receptor beta chains reported below all come from one sample, sequenced in a study of cytotoxic CD8 clonotypes in ibrutinib-treated CLL. Libraries were prepared by immunoSEQ multiplex PCR; TCRdb keeps only in-frame clonotypes and omits some of them. The sample lists about 300,000 clones; approximately 76% were seen once. The sequencing used PBMCs, collected at disease progression, from a patient treated with ibrutinib. These receptors came from a human donor with chronic lymphocytic leukemia.

CDR3 nucleotide sequence: TGTGCCAGCTCACCACCGCAAAGGCTGGGAGATACGCAGTATTTT. Encoded protein: CASSPPQRLGDTQYF. The chain joins TRBV18 to TRBJ2-3; D remains ambiguous. The CDR3 sequence is 15 residues long. The ends were cut back, 0 bases at V and 5 bases at J, with 12 bases in the middle. Germline V gene lookup returns CDR1 KGHSH and CDR2 LQKENI.

J is TRBJ2-7 and V is TRBV11-1; 9 nucleotides agree with TRBD1. CDR3 length equals 15 residues. Trimming cost V 5 bases and J 0 bases; bases outside gene matches: 5. From germline, CDR1 is SGHAT and CDR2 FQDESV (reference sequence). CDR3 amino acids: CASSADRGFSYEQYF. CDR3 DNA: TGTGCCAGCAGCGCTGACAGGGGGTTCTCCTACGAGCAGTACTTC.

As DNA, the CDR3 is TGTGCCAGCAGCTTAATGGGAGGGGAGACCCAGTACTTC. Translating gives CASSLMGGETQYF. The chain links TRBV7-3 to TRBJ2-5; TRBD2 aligns across 7 bases. CDR1 SGHTA and CDR2 FQGTGA come from the germline V gene. The CDR3 totals 13 residues. V dropped 1 base and J dropped 5; count of bases not matched to a gene: 1.

The V gene is TRBV28, the J gene TRBJ2-7; D is unclear. Looked up from germline, CDR1 is MDHEN and CDR2 is SYDVKM. Trimming cost V 5 bases and J 2 bases, with 13 bases left between them. CDR3 length: 14 amino acids. The CDR3 DNA reads as TGTGCCAGCAGTCACCAATCAGACGCCTACGAGCAGTACTTC. It specifies CASSHQSDAYEQYF.

This clone was counted only a few times. The chain couples TRBV27 to TRBJ2-7; 9 bases agree with TRBD1. From germline, CDR1 is MNHEY and CDR2 SMNVEV (reference sequence). After removal of 3 bases from V and 0 bases from J, the junction contained 3 bases not matched to a gene. This CDR3 contains 15 residues. This CDR3 is CASSFGQGSSYEQYF. Written as DNA, the CDR3 is TGTGCCAGCAGTTTTGGACAGGGGAGCTCCTACGAGCAGTACTTC.

This clone was detected many times. The chain couples TRBV5-1 to TRBJ2-3; 7 nucleotides agree with TRBD2. Trimming at V came to 1 base and at J to 6 bases, leaving 11 bases not matched to a gene. The CDR3 extends over 16 amino acids. CDR1 is SGHRS and CDR2 is YFSETQ in the germline V gene. The CDR3 loop reads CASSLSGALDGDTQYF. CDR3 in DNA: TGCGCCAGCAGCTTGAGCGGGGCGCTAGATGGGGATACGCAGTATTTT. The variable domain in full, with the rest retrieved from reference TRBV5-1 and TRBJ2-3, is KAGVTQTPRYLIKTRGQQVTLSCSPISGHRSVSWYQQTPGQGLQFLFEYFSETQRNKGNFPGRFSGRQFSNSRSEMNVSTLELGDSALYLCASSLSGALDGDTQYFGPGTRLTVL.

V is TRBV7-2 and J is TRBJ2-7; 12 nucleotides agree with TRBD2. The V gene's germline CDR1 is SGHTA and CDR2 FQGNSA. CDR3 length: 14 residues. The trim removed 4 bases at V and 7 bases at J, leaving 5 bases unmatched. The CDR3 protein is CASSSSTSGGEQYF. The CDR3 DNA reads as TGTGCCAGCAGCTCCTCGACTAGCGGGGGAGAGCAGTACTTC.

V gene TRBV5-1 combines with J gene TRBJ1-2, with a tentative D call TRBD1 (6 bases). The V end was cut by 0 bases, the J end by 4 bases, with 10 bases between. The CDR3 consists of 14 residues. The germline V gene encodes CDR1 SGHRS and CDR2 YFSETQ. The CDR3 nucleotides are TGCGCCAGCAGCTTGGAGGAGGGGGGCTATGGCTACACCTTC. It specifies CASSLEEGGYGYTF.

The genes are TRBV28 and TRBJ2-7, with 7 nucleotides matching TRBD2. CDR3 length equals 15 residues. Unmatched junction bases numbered 7, after V lost 5 bases and J lost 0 bases. Germline lookup yields CDR1 MDHEN and CDR2 SYDVKM. CDR3 protein: CASSTPAGISYEQYF. As DNA, the CDR3 is TGTGCCAGCAGTACCCCAGCGGGAATCTCCTACGAGCAGTACTTC.

V is TRBV5-1 and J is TRBJ2-2; D remains unclear. This CDR3 comprises 16 residues. Per germline, CDR1 SGHRS and CDR2 YFSETQ. The V end lost 4 bases, the J end lost 5 bases, and 18 bases lay between the germline ends. CDR3 sequence reads: CASSPGPSRDTGELFF. The CDR3 DNA is TGCGCCAGCAGCCCTGGACCTTCTAGGGATACCGGGGAGCTGTTTTTT.

V usage is TRBV6-1 and J usage is TRBJ2-2; D uncertain. With 5 bases removed from V and 6 bases from J, the gap between germline ends came to 16 bases. CDR3 size: 15 residues. CDR1 is MNHNS and CDR2 is SASEGT in the germline V gene. The CDR3 nucleotides are TGTGCCAGCAGTCTCGCCGGGCCAGCTCCCGGGGAGCTGTTTTTT. Translating it yields CASSLAGPAPGELFF.

The chain couples TRBV6-5 to TRBJ2-7, with 11 bases matching TRBD2. J was trimmed by 1 base and V by 7 bases; bases with no gene match: 3. Germline-derived CDR1 and CDR2 are MNHEY and SVGAGI. This CDR3 comprises 14 residues. DNA for the CDR3: TGTGCCAGCAAGACTAGCGGGGCTTCCTACGAGCAGTACTTC. Translation gives CASKTSGASYEQYF.

The DNA for the CDR3 is TGTGCCAGCAGACCAGGAGGGAACCGGGCCTTGGGCTACGAGCAGTACTTC. Amino acids: CASRPGGNRALGYEQYF. This chain connects TRBV7-2 to TRBJ2-7, with D possibly TRBD2 on 6 matching bases. V lost 6 bases to trimming and J lost 3 bases, with 24 bases between them. Germline CDR1 reads SGHTA; CDR2 reads FQGNSA. This CDR3 comprises 17 residues.

The J gene is TRBJ1-1, the V gene TRBV19, with D possibly TRBD1 on 5 matching bases. CDR1 is LNHDA, CDR2 SQIVND, per germline (reference sequence). The CDR3 spans 13 residues. V dropped 3 bases and J dropped 1 base, with 6 bases sitting between them. CDR3 sequence: CASSMQGNTEAFF. The CDR3 coding sequence is TGTGCCAGTAGTATGCAGGGGAACACTGAAGCTTTCTTT. The entire variable domain, with the rest obtained from reference TRBV19 and TRBJ1-1, is as follows: DGGITQSPKYLFRKEGQNVTLSCEQNLNHDAMYWYRQDPGQGLRLIYYSQIVNDFQKGDIAEGYSVSREKKESFPLTVTSAQKNPTAFYLCASSMQGNTEAFFGQGTRLTVV.

This chain joins TRBV19 and TRBJ2-7; 12 bases fit TRBD2. Germline-derived CDR1 and CDR2 are LNHDA and SQIVND (reference sequence). This CDR3 contains 15 residues. Trimming removed 4 bases from V and 1 base from J; junction bases left unmatched: 2. The CDR3 DNA reads as TGTGCCAGTAGTAGACTAGCGGGAGTATCCTACGAGCAGTACTTC. This translates into CASSRLAGVSYEQYF.

The chain's CDR3 is CATSTSLSYEQYF. The CDR3 nucleotides are TGTGCCACCAGTACTAGCCTTTCCTACGAGCAGTACTTC. This sequence joins TRBV15 and TRBJ2-7, with D possibly TRBD2 on 6 matching bases. Germline V gives CDR1 LNHNV, CDR2 YYDKDF (reference sequence). CDR3 length: 13 residues. Trimming took 6 bases from V and 1 from J, leaving 10 bases between them. The whole variable domain, remainder taken from reference TRBV15 and TRBJ2-7, is DAMVIQNPRYQVTQFGKPVTLSCSQTLNHNVMYWYQQKSSQAPKLLFHYYDKDFNNEADTPDNFQSRRPNTSFCFLDIRSPGLGDTAMYLCATSTSLSYEQYFGPGTRLTVT.

This rearrangement joins TRBV28 to TRBJ2-7, with D unclear. CDR3 length: 16 residues. The ends were cut back, 0 bases at V and 1 base at J, with 13 bases in the middle. The germline V gene encodes CDR1 MDHEN and CDR2 SYDVKM. CDR3 sequence reads: CASSLWGFMGSYEQYF. CDR3 in DNA: TGTGCCAGCAGTTTATGGGGCTTTATGGGGTCCTACGAGCAGTACTTC. Full variable domain (remainder filled in from reference TRBV28 and TRBJ2-7): DVKVTQSSRYLVKRTGEKVFLECVQDMDHENMFWYRQDPGLGLRLIYFSYDVKMKEKGDIPEGYSVSREKKERFSLILESASTNQTSMYLCASSLWGFMGSYEQYFGPGTRLTVT.

This chain joins TRBV10-3 and TRBJ2-3; D is undetermined. Trimming shortened V by 3 bases and J by 4 bases, and 11 bases separated the two germline ends. CDR3 length: 14 amino acids. Germline V lookup: CDR1 ENHRY, CDR2 SYGVKD. This CDR3 reads CAISDPRVSDTQYF. CDR3 sequence (DNA): TGTGCCATCAGTGACCCCCGAGTTTCAGATACGCAGTATTTT.

The table lists this clone with a few counts. CDR3 sequence (DNA): TGTGCCAGCAGCGCAGGCTTGGGGCCCCAGCATTTT. This encodes CASSAGLGPQHF. J is TRBJ1-5 and V is TRBV5-5; no reliable D call. In germline, CDR1 is SGHKS, CDR2 YYEKEE (reference sequence). V lost 4 bases, J lost 9 bases, and 11 bases lay in between. The CDR3 length is 12 residues.

The chain couples TRBV19 to TRBJ2-7; 10 bases agree with TRBD2. Germline assignment: CDR1 LNHDA and CDR2 SQIVND (reference sequence). The CDR3 consists of 14 residues. Trimming cost V 4 bases and J 3 bases; bases outside gene matches: 3. The CDR3 DNA follows: TGTGCCAGTAGTACAATAGCGGGAGGCTACGAGCAGTACTTC. This codes for CASSTIAGGYEQYF.

V is TRBV10-3 and J is TRBJ2-7; 12 bases are shared with TRBD2. The trim removed 2 bases at V and 0 bases at J, leaving 2 bases unmatched. The CDR3 sequence is 16 residues long. Germline V gene lookup returns CDR1 ENHRY and CDR2 SYGVKD. This CDR3 reads CAISEGLAGYSYEQYF. CDR3 in DNA: TGTGCCATCAGTGAGGGACTAGCGGGGTACTCCTACGAGCAGTACTTC.

In this sample, this clone turned up a few times. CDR3 region: CASIPPGSYGYTF. CDR3 nucleotides: TGTGCCAGTATTCCACCTGGAAGTTATGGCTACACCTTC. The V call is TRBV19, the J call TRBJ1-2; unclear D gene. V was cut by 7 bases and J by 5 bases, with 14 bases left in between. The CDR3 covers 13 residues. Germline assignment: CDR1 LNHDA and CDR2 SQIVND (reference sequence). Together with reference TRBV19 and TRBJ1-2, the CDR3 gives the full variable domain: DGGITQSPKYLFRKEGQNVTLSCEQNLNHDAMYWYRQDPGQGLRLIYYSQIVNDFQKGDIAEGYSVSREKKESFPLTVTSAQKNPTAFYLCASIPPGSYGYTFGSGTRLTVV.

The rearrangement joins TRBV9 to TRBJ2-1; TRBD2 agrees at 7 bases. In germline, CDR1 is SGDLS, CDR2 YYNGEE. After removal of 0 bases from V and 4 bases from J, the junction contained 7 bases not matched to a gene. This CDR3 region has 16 residues. The CDR3 DNA reads as TGTGCCAGCAGCGTAGAAGGCGGGGGATTTTACAATGAGCAGTTCTTC. Its translation is CASSVEGGGFYNEQFF.

Here the CDR3 DNA reads TGCGCCAGCAGCCAAGATCGGCGCCGAACCCTGAACACTGAAGCTTTCTTT. Its translation: CASSQDRRRTLNTEAFF. The chain carries TRBV4-1 and TRBJ1-1; D not resolved. Trimming stripped 0 bases from V and 0 bases from J, with 14 bases between. This CDR3 spans 17 amino acids. CDR1 MGHRA and CDR2 YSYEKL come from the germline V gene.